The 10 T cell receptor beta chains presented below share a single source sample, sequenced in a study of T-cell memory formation after mild COVID-19. TCRdb recomputed calls from the 5' RACE reads with MiXCR, one row per CDR3 protein. This table holds roughly 40,000 distinct CDR3 sequences, around 6.1% found once. Sequencing was performed on PBMCs or a T cell subset sorted from them (not recorded which). All receptors come from an adult who had mild COVID-19 (a few samples of this study predate the infection). Cell type and time point are not known.

This clonotype showed up many times. The chain employs TRBV29-1 and TRBJ1-1; D is ambiguous. The CDR3 consists of 10 residues. CDR1 SQVTM and CDR2 ANQGSEA come from the germline V gene. CDR3 sequence (DNA): TGCACCCCTGGTTGGACTGAAGCTTTCTTT. Translated, it gives CTPGWTEAFF. Combining the CDR3 with reference TRBV29-1 and TRBJ1-1 gives the whole variable domain SAVISQKPSRDICQRGTSLTIQCQVDSQVTMMFWYRQQPGQSLTLIATANQGSEATYESGFVIDKFPISRPNLTFSTLTVSNMSPEDSSIYLCTPGWTEAFFGQGTRLTVV.

This clonotype was detected ten times or more. The genes are TRBV4-1 and TRBJ2-7; D is possibly TRBD1 (5 bases). In germline, CDR1 is MGHRA, CDR2 YSYEKL. The CDR3 totals 14 residues. V gave up 6 bases and J gave up 4 bases, with 16 bases separating them. The chain's CDR3 is CASRSTGPPYEQYF. CDR3 sequence (DNA): TGCGCCAGCAGGTCCACAGGTCCCCCTTACGAGCAGTACTTC.

In its sample, this clonotype was seen a few times. V and J are TRBV4-1 and TRBJ2-3; D perhaps matches TRBD2 (6 bases). The length of the CDR3 is 14 residues. Trimming pared 2 bases from V and 3 bases from J, leaving 9 bases between. Germline V gene data show CDR1 as MGHRA and CDR2 as YSYEKL. The CDR3 sequence is CASSQRAGTDTQYF. The CDR3 DNA follows: TGCGCCAGCAGCCAACGTGCGGGGACAGATACGCAGTATTTT.

This clonotype was counted many times. The chain joins TRBV25-1 to TRBJ1-2, with D tentatively TRBD1 (5 bases). The CDR3 is 14 residues long. Deletions cut 4 bases from V and 4 bases from J, with 13 bases between. The germline gives CDR1 MGHDK, CDR2 SYGVNS. Here the CDR3 DNA reads TGTGCCAGCAGTGTAACAGGCCTTTCCTATGGCTACACCTTC. Protein: CASSVTGLSYGYTF.

This clonotype was detected ten times or more. The chain carries TRBV12-3 or TRBV12-4 and TRBJ1-5; 8 bases are a match to TRBD1. The CDR3 is 15 amino acids. J gave up 3 bases and V 3 bases, and 4 bases lay outside the gene matches. The DNA of the CDR3 is TGTGCCAGCAGTTTTGGACAGGGCCTCAATCAGCCCCAGCATTTT. Amino acids: CASSFGQGLNQPQHF.

In this sample, this clonotype turned up many times. This rearrangement joins TRBV4-1 to TRBJ2-1, with 13 bases identical to TRBD2. In germline, CDR1 is MGHRA, CDR2 YSYEKL. The CDR3 length is 16 residues. V trimming: 2 bases; J trimming: 8 bases; junction bases outside the gene matches: 6. The CDR3 nucleotides are TGCGCCAGCAGCCAACGGACTAGCGGGGGAAAGGATGAGCAGTTCTTC. Translated: CASSQRTSGGKDEQFF.

This clonotype was detected a few times. V usage is TRBV29-1 and J usage is TRBJ1-1; D possibly corresponds to TRBD1 (5 bases). Germline lookup yields CDR1 SQVTM and CDR2 ANQGSEA. The CDR3 runs to 10 residues. V was trimmed by 7 bases and J by 8 bases, leaving 11 bases between them. DNA for the CDR3: TGCAGCGCCTCAGGGTACGAAGCTTTCTTT. Encoded protein: CSASGYEAFF. The variable domain in full, completed from reference TRBV29-1 and TRBJ1-1, reads SAVISQKPSRDICQRGTSLTIQCQVDSQVTMMFWYRQQPGQSLTLIATANQGSEATYESGFVIDKFPISRPNLTFSTLTVSNMSPEDSSIYLCSASGYEAFFGQGTRLTVV.

This clonotype was observed many times. The J gene is TRBJ2-5, the V gene TRBV5-1; 8 bases align to TRBD1. The CDR3 runs 15 residues. The V segment lost 4 bases and the J segment 3 bases; nucleotides outside the gene matches: 8. Germline CDR1 reads SGHRS; CDR2 reads YFSETQ. The CDR3 sequence is CASSPVTGVKETQYF. The CDR3 DNA reads as TGCGCCAGCAGCCCGGTGACAGGGGTGAAAGAGACCCAGTACTTC. Full variable domain (missing parts from reference TRBV5-1 and TRBJ2-5): KAGVTQTPRYLIKTRGQQVTLSCSPISGHRSVSWYQQTPGQGLQFLFEYFSETQRNKGNFPGRFSGRQFSNSRSEMNVSTLELGDSALYLCASSPVTGVKETQYFGPGTRLLVL.

This clonotype was picked up many times. This chain joins TRBV5-1 and TRBJ2-5; D is possibly TRBD2 (6 bases). Trimming removed 4 bases from V and 1 base from J, with 20 bases in between. Germline V CDR1 and CDR2: SGHRS, YFSETQ. This CDR3 has 17 residues. In DNA form, the CDR3 reads TGCGCCAGCAGCCCCAAGTATTCGCGGGAAAGCCAAGAGACCCAGTACTTC. It codes for CASSPKYSRESQETQYF.

Many counts were recorded for this clonotype. V gene TRBV24-1 combines with J gene TRBJ2-2; D assignment may be TRBD1 or TRBD2 (5 bases each). There are 16 residues in the CDR3. Per germline, CDR1 KGHDR and CDR2 SFDVKD. Trimming pared 3 bases from V and 6 bases from J, leaving 16 bases between. The CDR3 bases are TGTGCCACCAGTGATCCCCGGGACCACATCGCCGGGGAGCTGTTTTTT. Encoded protein: CATSDPRDHIAGELFF.